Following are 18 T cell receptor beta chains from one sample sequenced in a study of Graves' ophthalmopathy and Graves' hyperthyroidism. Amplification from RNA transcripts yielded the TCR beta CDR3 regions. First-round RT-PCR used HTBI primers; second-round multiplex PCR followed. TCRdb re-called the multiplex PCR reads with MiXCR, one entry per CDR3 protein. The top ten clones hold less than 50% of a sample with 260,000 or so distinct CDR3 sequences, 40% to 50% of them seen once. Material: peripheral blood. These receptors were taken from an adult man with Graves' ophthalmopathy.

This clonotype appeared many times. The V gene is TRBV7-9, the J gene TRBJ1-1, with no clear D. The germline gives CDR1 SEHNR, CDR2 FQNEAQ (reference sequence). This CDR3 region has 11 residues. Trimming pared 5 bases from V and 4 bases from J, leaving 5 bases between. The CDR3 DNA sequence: TGTGCCAGCAGCCTGGGCACTGAAGCTTTCTTT. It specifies CASSLGTEAFF.

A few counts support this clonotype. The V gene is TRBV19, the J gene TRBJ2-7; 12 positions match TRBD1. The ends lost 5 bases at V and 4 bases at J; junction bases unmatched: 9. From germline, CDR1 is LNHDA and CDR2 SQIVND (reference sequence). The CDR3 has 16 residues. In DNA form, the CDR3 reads TGTGCCAGTAGTGGAGGGACAGGGGGCTTCGTTTACGAGCAGTACTTC. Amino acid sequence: CASSGGTGGFVYEQYF.

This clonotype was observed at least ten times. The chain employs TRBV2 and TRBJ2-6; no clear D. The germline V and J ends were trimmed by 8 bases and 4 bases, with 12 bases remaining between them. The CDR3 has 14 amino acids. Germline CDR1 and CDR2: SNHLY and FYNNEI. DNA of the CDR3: TGTGCCAGCTCCCTCGGGTCCGGGGCCAACGTCCTGACTTTC. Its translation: CASSLGSGANVLTF.

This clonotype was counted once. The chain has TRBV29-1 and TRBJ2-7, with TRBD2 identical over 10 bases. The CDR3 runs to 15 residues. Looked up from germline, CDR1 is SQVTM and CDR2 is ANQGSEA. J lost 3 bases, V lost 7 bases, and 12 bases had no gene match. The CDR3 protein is CSGRTGASGGYEQYF. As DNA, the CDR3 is TGCAGCGGACGCACTGGGGCTAGCGGGGGCTACGAGCAGTACTTC.

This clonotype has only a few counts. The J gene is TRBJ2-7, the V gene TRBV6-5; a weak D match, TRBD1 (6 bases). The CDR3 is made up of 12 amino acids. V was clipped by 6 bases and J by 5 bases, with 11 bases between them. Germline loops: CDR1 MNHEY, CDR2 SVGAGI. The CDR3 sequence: CASSRGENEQYF. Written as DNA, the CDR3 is TGTGCCAGCAGCAGGGGTGAAAACGAGCAGTACTTC.

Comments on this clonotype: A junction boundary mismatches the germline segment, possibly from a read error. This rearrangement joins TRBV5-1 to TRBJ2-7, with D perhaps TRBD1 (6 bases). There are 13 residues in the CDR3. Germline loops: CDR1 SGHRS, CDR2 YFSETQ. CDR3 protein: CASSLNRAYEQYF. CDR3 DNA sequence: TGTGCCAGCAGCTTGAACAGGGCCTACGAGCAGTACTTC. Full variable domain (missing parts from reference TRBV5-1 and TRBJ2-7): KAGVTQTPRYLIKTRGQQVTLSCSPISGHRSVSWYQQTPGQGLQFLFEYFSETQRNKGNFPGRFSGRQFSNSRSEMNVSTLELGDSALYLCASSLNRAYEQYFGPGTRLTVT.

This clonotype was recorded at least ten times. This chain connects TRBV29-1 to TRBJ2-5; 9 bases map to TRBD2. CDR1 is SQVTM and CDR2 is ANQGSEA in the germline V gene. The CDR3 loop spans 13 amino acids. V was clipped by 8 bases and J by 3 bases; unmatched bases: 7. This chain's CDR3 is CSTPVAGEETQYF. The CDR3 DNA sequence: TGCAGCACACCGGTAGCGGGGGAAGAGACCCAGTACTTC.

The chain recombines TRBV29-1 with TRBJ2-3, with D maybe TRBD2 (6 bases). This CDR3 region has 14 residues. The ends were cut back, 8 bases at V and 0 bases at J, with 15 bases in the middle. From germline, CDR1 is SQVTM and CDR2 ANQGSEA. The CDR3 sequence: CSPSPGLSTDTQYF. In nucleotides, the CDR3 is TGCAGCCCATCCCCGGGACTGAGCACAGATACGCAGTATTTT.

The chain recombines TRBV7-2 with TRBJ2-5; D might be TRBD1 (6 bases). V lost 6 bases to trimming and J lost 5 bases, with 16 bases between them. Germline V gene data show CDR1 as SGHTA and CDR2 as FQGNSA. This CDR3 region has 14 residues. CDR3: CASSETRQEETQYF. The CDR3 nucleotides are TGTGCCAGCAGTGAAACAAGACAGGAGGAGACCCAGTACTTC.

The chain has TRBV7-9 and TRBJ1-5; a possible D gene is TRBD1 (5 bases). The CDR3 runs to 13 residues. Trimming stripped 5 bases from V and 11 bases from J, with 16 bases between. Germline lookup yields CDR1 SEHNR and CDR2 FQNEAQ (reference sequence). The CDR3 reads CASSDGGGRSQHF. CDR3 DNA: TGTGCCAGCAGCGACGGGGGGGGAAGGTCCCAGCATTTT.

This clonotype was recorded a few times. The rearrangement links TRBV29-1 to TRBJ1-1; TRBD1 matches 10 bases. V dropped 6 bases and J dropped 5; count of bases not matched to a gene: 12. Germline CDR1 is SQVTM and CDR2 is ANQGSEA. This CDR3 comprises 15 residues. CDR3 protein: CSVRSPGQGRTEAFF. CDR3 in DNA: TGCAGCGTGAGATCCCCGGGACAGGGGAGGACTGAAGCTTTCTTT.

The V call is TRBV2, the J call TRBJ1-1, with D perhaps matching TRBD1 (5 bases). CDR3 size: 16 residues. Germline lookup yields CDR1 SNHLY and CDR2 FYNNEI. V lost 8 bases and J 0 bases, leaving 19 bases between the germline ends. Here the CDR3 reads CASSPWTPGMNTEAFF. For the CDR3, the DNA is TGTGCCAGCTCACCATGGACACCGGGCATGAACACTGAAGCTTTCTTT.

In DNA form, the CDR3 reads TGTGCCAGCAGTCGACCGGGACCTCGGGATTCACCCCTCCACTTT. Translation: CASSRPGPRDSPLHF. The chain combines TRBV9 with TRBJ1-6; weak D call: TRBD1 (5 bases). V lost 5 bases and J 8 bases, leaving 17 bases between the germline ends. The CDR3 covers 15 residues. Germline V lookup: CDR1 SGDLS, CDR2 YYNGEE.

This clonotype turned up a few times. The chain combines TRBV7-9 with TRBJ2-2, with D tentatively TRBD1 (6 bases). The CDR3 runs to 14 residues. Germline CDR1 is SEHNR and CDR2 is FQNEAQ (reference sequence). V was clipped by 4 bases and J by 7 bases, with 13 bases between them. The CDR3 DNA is TGTGCCAGCAGCTCCCTACAGGGCTTCGGGGAGCTGTTTTTT. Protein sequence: CASSSLQGFGELFF.

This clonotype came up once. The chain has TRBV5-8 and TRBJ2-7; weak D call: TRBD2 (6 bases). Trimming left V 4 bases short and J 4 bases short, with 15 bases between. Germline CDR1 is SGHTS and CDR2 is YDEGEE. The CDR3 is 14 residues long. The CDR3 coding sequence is TGTGCCAGCAGCGCCTATGAACTAGCTTACGAGCAGTACTTC. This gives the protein CASSAYELAYEQYF.

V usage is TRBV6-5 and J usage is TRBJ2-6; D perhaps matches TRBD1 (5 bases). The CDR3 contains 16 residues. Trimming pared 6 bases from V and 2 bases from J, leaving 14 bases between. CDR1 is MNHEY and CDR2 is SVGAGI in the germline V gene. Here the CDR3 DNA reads TGTGCCAGCAGGACCACTGGGGCGGCTGGGGCCAACGTCCTGACTTTC. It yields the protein CASRTTGAAGANVLTF.

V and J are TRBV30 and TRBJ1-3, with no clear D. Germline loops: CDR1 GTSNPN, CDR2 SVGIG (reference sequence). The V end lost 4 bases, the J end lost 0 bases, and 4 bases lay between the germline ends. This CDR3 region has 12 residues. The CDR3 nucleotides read TGTGCCTGGATGGACTCTGGAAACACCATATATTTT. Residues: CAWMDSGNTIYF.

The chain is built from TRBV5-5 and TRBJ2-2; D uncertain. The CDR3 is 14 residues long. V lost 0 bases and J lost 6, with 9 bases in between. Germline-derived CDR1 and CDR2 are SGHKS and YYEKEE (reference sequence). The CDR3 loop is CASSLGSISGELFF. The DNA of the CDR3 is TGTGCCAGCAGCTTGGGATCAATCTCCGGGGAGCTGTTTTTT. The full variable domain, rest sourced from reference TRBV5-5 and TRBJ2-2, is DAGVTQSPTHLIKTRGQQVTLRCSPISGHKSVSWYQQVLGQGPQFIFQYYEKEERGRGNFPDRFSARQFPNYSSELNVNALLLGDSALYLCASSLGSISGELFFGEGSRLTVL.